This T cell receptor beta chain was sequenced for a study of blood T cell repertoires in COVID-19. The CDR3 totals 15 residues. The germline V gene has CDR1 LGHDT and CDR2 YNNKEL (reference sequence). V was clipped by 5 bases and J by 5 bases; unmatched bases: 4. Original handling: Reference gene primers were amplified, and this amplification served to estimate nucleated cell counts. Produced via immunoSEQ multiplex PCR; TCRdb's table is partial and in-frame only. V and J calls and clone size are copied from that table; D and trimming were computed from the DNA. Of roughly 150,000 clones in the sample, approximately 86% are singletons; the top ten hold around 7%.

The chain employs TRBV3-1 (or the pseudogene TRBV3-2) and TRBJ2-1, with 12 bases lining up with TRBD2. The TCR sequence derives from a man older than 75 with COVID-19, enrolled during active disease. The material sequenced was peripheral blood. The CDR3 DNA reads TGTGCCAGCAGCGAACTAGCGGGGGGTAACAATGAGCAGTTCTTC. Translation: CASSELAGGNNEQFF.